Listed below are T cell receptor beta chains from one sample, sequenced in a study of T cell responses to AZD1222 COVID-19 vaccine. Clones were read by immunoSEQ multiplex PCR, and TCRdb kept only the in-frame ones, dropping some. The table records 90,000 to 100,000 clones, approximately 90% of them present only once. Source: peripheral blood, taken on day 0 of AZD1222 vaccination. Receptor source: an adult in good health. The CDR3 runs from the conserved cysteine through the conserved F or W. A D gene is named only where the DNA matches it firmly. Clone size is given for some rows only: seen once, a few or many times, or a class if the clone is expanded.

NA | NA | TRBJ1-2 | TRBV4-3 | CASSQEVQGLGYTF | TGCGCCAGCAGCCAAGAGGTACAGGGCCTCGGCTACACCTTC
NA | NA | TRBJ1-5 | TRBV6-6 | CASSPNGNQPQHF | TGTGCCAGCAGTCCGAACGGTAATCAGCCCCAGCATTTT
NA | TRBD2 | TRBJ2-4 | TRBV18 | CASSPIAGDENIQYF | TGTGCCAGCTCACCAATAGCGGGAGATGAAAACATTCAGTACTTC
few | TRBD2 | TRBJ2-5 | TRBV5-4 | CATQLTSGKETQYF | TGTGCCACCCAGCTTACTAGCGGGAAGGAGACCCAGTACTTC
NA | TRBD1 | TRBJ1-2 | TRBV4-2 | CASSQDVDRGAGYTF | TGTGCCAGCAGCCAAGATGTCGACAGGGGAGCTGGCTACACCTTC
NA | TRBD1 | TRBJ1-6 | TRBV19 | CATRQGLDSPLHF | TGTGCCACAAGACAGGGGTTAGATTCACCCCTCCACTTT
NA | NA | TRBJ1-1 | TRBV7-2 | CASSLIRQVNTEAFF | TGTGCCAGCAGCTTAATCCGACAGGTGAACACTGAAGCTTTCTTT
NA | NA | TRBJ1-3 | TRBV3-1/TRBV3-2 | CASSPGGNTIYF | TGTGCCAGCAGCCCAGGGGGAAACACCATATATTTT
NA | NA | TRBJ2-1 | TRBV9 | CASSVTHIGRGEQFF | TGTGCCAGCAGCGTAACCCATATAGGGAGAGGCGAGCAGTTCTTC
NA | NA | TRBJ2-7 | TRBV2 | CASSQGGWEQYF | TGTGCCAGCAGCCAGGGGGGCTGGGAGCAGTACTTC
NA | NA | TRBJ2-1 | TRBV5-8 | CASSAGANDYNEQFF | TGTGCCAGCAGCGCGGGGGCAAACGACTACAATGAGCAGTTCTTC
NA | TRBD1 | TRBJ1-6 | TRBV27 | CASSLRFRRGTGLISLHF | TGTGCCAGCAGTTTAAGGTTTCGTAGGGGGACAGGACTTATCTCCCTCCACTTT
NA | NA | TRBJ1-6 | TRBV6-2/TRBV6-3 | CASSLGGSFSPLHF | TGTGCCAGCAGTCTTGGGGGCTCATTCTCACCCCTCCACTTT
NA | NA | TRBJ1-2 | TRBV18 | CASSPPGGAAGYTF | TGTGCCAGCTCACCACCGGGGGGGGCTGCTGGCTACACCTTC
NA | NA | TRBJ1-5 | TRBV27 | CATGDVSNQPQHF | TGTGCCACCGGGGACGTGAGCAATCAGCCCCAGCATTTT
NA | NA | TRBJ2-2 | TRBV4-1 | CASSQAGPNTGELFF | TGCGCCAGCAGCCAAGCCGGACCCAACACCGGGGAGCTGTTTTTT
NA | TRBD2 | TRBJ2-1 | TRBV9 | CASSPSRGGRAVTPPNEQFF | TGTGCCAGCAGCCCCTCGCGGGGCGGGAGGGCCGTCACCCCCCCCAATGAGCAGTTCTTC
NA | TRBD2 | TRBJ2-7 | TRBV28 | CASSFWSGGAYEQYF | TGTGCCAGCAGTTTTTGGTCGGGGGGGGCCTACGAGCAGTACTTC
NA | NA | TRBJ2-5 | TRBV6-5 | CASSYGGSQVGETQYF | TGTGCCAGCAGTTACGGGGGCTCGCAAGTTGGAGAGACCCAGTACTTC
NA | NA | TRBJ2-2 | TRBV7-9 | CASSILAGDGELFF | TGTGCCAGCAGCATACTAGCCGGGGACGGGGAGCTGTTTTTT
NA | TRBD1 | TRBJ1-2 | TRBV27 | CASGTGDGYTF | TGTGCCAGCGGGACAGGGGATGGCTACACCTTC
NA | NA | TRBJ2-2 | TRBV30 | CAWSLGRSDPGELFF | TGTGCCTGGAGTCTGGGAAGATCGGACCCCGGGGAGCTGTTTTTT